The rows below give T cell receptor beta chains drawn from one sample of a study of CXCR3-negative and CXCR3-positive naive CD8 T cells. No DNA is given; TCRdb re-called the 5' RACE reads and lists each CDR3 protein once. This sample's table reports tens of thousands of distinct CDR3 sequences. The sample comprised naive CXCR3- CD8+ T cells from blood. The receptors were sampled from a human donor in good health. Some clones in this sample may be carry-over from other donors' samples. Both conserved end residues are part of each CDR3.

>TRBJ2-7|TRBV12-3/TRBV12-4
CASQGSYEQYF
>TRBJ1-1|TRBV5-1
CASSLAGAYTEAFF
>TRBJ2-2|TRBV4-3
CASSQGRGGLLTGELFF
>TRBJ2-5|TRBV4-1
CASSPGLAGGLQETQYF
>TRBJ2-1|TRBV10-3
CAISESMASGDHNEQFF
>TRBJ1-5|TRBV12-3/TRBV12-4
CASSSTPGQGRRNQPQHF
>TRBJ1-1|TRBV7-6
CASRGGMNTEAFF
>TRBJ2-4|TRBV11-2
CASSLYQGPAKNIQYF
>TRBJ1-1|TRBV29-1
CSGNRAGNTEAFF
>TRBJ2-7|TRBV3-1
CASSQWMGYEQGDGKDGEQYF
>TRBJ2-2|TRBV20-1
CSATQTSGRGTGELFF
>TRBJ1-5|TRBV12-3/TRBV12-4
CASQTAPNQPQHF
>TRBJ2-3|TRBV27
CAGRFQDTQYF
>TRBJ2-2|TRBV23-1
CASSQDLGAGSHGELFF
>TRBJ2-5|TRBV7-6
CASSEPQETQYF
>TRBJ2-7|TRBV11-2
CASSLDRQGYEQYF
>TRBJ2-7|TRBV29-1
CSVEAGGYEQYF
>TRBJ2-2|TRBV4-1
CASSPPYMNTGELFF
>TRBJ2-2|TRBV23-1
CASSRPSWEATGELFF
>TRBJ1-2|TRBV9
CASSPTPTDGYTF
>TRBJ2-2|TRBV6-6
CASSYSRGGSVLETGELFF
>TRBJ2-2|TRBV28
CASSPGPGLAGGHTGELFF
>TRBJ1-1|TRBV20-1
CSARTGATEAFF
>TRBJ2-3|TRBV7-2
CASSLGYGSTDTQYF
>TRBJ2-3|TRBV14
CASSQWLDTQYF
>TRBJ2-3|TRBV29-1
CSVEDFIDTQYF
>TRBJ2-5|TRBV5-1
CASSLGSEETQYF
>TRBJ2-5|TRBV7-6
CASSLGGLGGETQYF
>TRBJ2-7|TRBV2
CATRTGTYEQYF
>TRBJ2-7|TRBV29-1
CSAIDRDSFTVQYF
>TRBJ1-1|TRBV19
CEVVGGNTEAFF
>TRBJ2-7|TRBV6-5
CASSKAPAGSYEQYF
>TRBJ2-1|TRBV5-5
CASSSYSPVGSYNEQFF
>TRBJ2-2|TRBV28
CASSFRGRISGELFF
>TRBJ2-2|TRBV10-3
CAISDRTGLTGELFF
>TRBJ2-3|TRBV29-1
CSVVAGGPTDTQYF
>TRBJ2-1|TRBV5-1
CASSFAGGPYNEQFF
>TRBJ1-5|TRBV6-5
CASRVGRGLGNQPQHF
>TRBJ2-1|TRBV7-3
CASSFIREGEQFF
>TRBJ1-4|TRBV10-1
CAIAGAYHQGVFF
>TRBJ2-2|TRBV14
CASSQEPQSANTGELFF
>TRBJ2-2|TRBV28
CASSLYPQTGELFF
>TRBJ2-1|TRBV6-1
CASSEVTDYNEQFF
>TRBJ2-3|TRBV5-1
CASSLAGLTQYF
>TRBJ2-1|TRBV29-1
CSVVGGGFGEQFF
>TRBJ1-1|TRBV20-1
CSARVGQGGFEAFF
>TRBJ1-1|TRBV4-3
CASSQHGTGGEAFF
>TRBJ2-1|TRBV4-3
CASSQDWGDFSYNEQFF
>TRBJ2-1|TRBV29-1
CSAEEGNEQFF
>TRBJ2-7|TRBV20-1
CSAREGTGSSYEQYF
>TRBJ2-7|TRBV20-1
CSAPPRDSSYEQYF
>TRBJ2-2|TRBV5-1
CASTRTGELFF
>TRBJ2-3|TRBV23-1
CASSQQGPPNTQYF